These 3 T cell receptor beta chains were sequenced from one sample in a study of identical twins. Using its own MiXCR run on the 5' RACE reads, TCRdb lists one record per CDR3 protein. The sample records roughly 710,000 distinct CDR3 sequences, around 6% being singletons. Sequencing was performed on naive T cells sorted from blood. Receptors originate from a man in his late teens or twenties in good health.

This clonotype has a count of ten or more. This chain joins TRBV12-5 and TRBJ2-5, with D maybe TRBD1 (5 bases). V dropped 4 bases and J dropped 4 bases, with 16 bases sitting between them. The germline V gene has CDR1 LGHNT and CDR2 FRNRAP. The CDR3 runs 15 residues. The CDR3 sequence is CASGSTTARGETQYF. The CDR3, as DNA: TGTGCTAGTGGTTCCACGACAGCGCGCGGAGAGACCCAGTACTTC.

This chain joins TRBV7-9 and TRBJ1-1; D is uncertain. Germline V gives CDR1 SEHNR, CDR2 FQNEAQ (reference sequence). V lost 7 bases and J lost 0, with 9 bases in between. This CDR3 region has 13 residues. In nucleotides, the CDR3 is TGTGCCAGCATGCTGGGGATGAACACTGAAGCTTTCTTT. It is translated as CASMLGMNTEAFF.

This clonotype was picked up a small number of times. This rearrangement joins TRBV5-1 to TRBJ2-2; D may be TRBD2 (5 bases). The ends were cut back, 2 bases at V and 2 bases at J, with 13 bases in the middle. Germline CDR1 and CDR2: SGHRS and YFSETQ. CDR3 size: 16 residues. DNA for the CDR3: TGCGCCAGCAGCTTTACTAGGTCGGTTAACACCGGGGAGCTGTTTTTT. Amino acids: CASSFTRSVNTGELFF.